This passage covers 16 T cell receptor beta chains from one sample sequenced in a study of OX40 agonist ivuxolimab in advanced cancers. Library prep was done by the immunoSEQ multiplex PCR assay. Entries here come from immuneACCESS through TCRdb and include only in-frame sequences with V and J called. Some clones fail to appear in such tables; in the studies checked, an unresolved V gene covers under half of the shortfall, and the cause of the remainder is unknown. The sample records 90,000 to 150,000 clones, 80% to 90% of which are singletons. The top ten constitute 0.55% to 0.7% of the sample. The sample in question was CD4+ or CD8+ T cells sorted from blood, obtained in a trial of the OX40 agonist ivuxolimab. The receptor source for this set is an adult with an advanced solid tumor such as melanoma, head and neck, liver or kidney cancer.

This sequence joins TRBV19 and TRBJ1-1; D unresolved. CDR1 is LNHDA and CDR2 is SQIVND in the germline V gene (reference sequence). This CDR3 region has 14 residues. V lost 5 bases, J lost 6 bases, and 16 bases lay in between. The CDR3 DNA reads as TGTGCCAGTAGTCTCCTGGAAAGAAGCTCTGAAGCTTTCTTT. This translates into CASSLLERSSEAFF.

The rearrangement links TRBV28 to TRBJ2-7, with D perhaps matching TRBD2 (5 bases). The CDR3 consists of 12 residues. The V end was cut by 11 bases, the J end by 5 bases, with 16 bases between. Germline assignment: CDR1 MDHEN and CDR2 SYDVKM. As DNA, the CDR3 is TGTGCCTCTCTCTCGTCCGGGGACGAGCAGTACTTC. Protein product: CASLSSGDEQYF.

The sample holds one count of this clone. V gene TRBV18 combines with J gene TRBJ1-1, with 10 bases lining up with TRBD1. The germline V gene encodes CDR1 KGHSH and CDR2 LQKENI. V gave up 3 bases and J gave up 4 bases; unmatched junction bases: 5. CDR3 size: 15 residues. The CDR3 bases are TGTGCCAGCTCACCGGGACAGGGGCCTGGCACTGAAGCTTTCTTT. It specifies CASSPGQGPGTEAFF.

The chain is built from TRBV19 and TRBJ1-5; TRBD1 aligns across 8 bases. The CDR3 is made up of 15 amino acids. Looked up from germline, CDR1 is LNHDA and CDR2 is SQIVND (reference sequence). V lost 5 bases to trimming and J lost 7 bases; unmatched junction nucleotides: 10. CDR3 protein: CASSPERTGNQPQHF. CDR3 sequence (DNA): TGTGCCAGTAGTCCGGAAAGGACAGGGAACCAGCCCCAGCATTTT.

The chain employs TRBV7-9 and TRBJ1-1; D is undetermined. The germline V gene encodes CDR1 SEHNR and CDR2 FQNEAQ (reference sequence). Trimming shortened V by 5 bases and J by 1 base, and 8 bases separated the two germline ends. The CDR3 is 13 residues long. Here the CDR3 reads CASSITGNTEAFF. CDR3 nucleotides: TGTGCCAGCAGCATCACTGGGAACACTGAAGCTTTCTTT.

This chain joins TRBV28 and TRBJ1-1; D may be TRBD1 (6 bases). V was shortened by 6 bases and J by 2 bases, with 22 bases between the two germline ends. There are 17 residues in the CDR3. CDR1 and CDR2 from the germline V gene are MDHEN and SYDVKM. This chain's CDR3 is CASSRGLIRTVNTEAFF. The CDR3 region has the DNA TGTGCCAGCAGCCGCGGCCTCATTAGGACAGTTAACACTGAAGCTTTCTTT.

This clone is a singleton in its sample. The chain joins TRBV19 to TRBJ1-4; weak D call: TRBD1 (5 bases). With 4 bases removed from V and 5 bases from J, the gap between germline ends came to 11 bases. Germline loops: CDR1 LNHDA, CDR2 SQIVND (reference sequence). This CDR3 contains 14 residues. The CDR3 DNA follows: TGTGCCAGTAGTAAAGGACAAGTCAATGAAAAACTGTTTTTT. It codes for CASSKGQVNEKLFF.

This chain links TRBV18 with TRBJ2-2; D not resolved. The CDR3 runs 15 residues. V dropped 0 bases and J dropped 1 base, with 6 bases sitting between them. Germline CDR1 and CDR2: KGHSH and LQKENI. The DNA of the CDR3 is TGTGCCAGCTCACCACCGAAGGGGAACACCGGGGAGCTGTTTTTT. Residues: CASSPPKGNTGELFF.

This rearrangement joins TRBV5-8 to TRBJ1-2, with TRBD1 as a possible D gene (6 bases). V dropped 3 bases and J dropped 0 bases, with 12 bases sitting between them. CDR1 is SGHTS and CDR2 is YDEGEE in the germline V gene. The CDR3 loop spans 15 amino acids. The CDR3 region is CASSWTERPNYGYTF. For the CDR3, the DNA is TGTGCCAGCAGCTGGACAGAGCGTCCTAACTATGGCTACACCTTC. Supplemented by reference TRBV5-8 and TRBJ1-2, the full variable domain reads EAGVTQSPTHLIKTRGQQATLRCSPISGHTSVYWYQQALGLGLQFLLWYDEGEERNRGNFPPRFSGRQFPNYSSELNVNALELEDSALYLCASSWTERPNYGYTFGSGTRLTVV.

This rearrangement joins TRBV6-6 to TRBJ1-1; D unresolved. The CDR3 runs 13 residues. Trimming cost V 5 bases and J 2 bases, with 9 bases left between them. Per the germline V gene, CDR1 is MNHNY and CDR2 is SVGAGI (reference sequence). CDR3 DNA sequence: TGTGCCAGCAGTGAGCAGAGTAACACTGAAGCTTTCTTT. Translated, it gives CASSEQSNTEAFF.

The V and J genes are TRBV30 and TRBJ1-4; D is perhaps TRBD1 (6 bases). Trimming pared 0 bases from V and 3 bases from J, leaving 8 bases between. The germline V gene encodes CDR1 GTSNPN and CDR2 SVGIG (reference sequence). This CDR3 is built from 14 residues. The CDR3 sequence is CAWSVSGANEKLFF. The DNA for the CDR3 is TGTGCCTGGAGTGTATCAGGGGCTAATGAAAAACTGTTTTTT.

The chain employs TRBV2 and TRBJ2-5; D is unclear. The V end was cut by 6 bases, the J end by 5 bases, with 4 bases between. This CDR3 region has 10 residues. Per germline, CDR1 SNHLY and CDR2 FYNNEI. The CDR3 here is CASRSETQYF. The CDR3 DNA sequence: TGTGCCAGCAGATCCGAGACCCAGTACTTC.

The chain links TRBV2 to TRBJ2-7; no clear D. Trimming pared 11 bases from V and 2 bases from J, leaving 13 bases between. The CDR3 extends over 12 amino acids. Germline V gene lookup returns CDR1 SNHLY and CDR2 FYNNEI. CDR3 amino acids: CAGTGLTYEQYF. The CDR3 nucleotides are TGTGCCGGCACCGGGCTAACCTACGAGCAGTACTTC.

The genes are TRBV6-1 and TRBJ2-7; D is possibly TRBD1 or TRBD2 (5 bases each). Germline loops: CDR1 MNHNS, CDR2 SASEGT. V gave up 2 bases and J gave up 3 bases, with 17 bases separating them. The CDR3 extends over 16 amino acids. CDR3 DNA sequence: TGTGCCAGCAGTGAAAACGGAGTGAGGGGTCTCTACGAGCAGTACTTC. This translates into CASSENGVRGLYEQYF.

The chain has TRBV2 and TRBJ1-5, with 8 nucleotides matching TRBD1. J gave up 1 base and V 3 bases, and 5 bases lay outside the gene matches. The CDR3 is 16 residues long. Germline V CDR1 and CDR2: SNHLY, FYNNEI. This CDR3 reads CASSETGDKSNQPQHF. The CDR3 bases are TGTGCCAGCAGTGAGACAGGGGATAAGAGCAATCAGCCCCAGCATTTT.

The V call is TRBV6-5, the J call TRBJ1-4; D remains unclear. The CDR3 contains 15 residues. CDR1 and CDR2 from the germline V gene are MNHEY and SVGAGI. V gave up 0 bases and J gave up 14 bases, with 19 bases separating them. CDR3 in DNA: TGTGCCAGCAGTTACTCGAGTGAGCCGGGTCGAAGGCTGTTTTTT. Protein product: CASSYSSEPGRRLFF.